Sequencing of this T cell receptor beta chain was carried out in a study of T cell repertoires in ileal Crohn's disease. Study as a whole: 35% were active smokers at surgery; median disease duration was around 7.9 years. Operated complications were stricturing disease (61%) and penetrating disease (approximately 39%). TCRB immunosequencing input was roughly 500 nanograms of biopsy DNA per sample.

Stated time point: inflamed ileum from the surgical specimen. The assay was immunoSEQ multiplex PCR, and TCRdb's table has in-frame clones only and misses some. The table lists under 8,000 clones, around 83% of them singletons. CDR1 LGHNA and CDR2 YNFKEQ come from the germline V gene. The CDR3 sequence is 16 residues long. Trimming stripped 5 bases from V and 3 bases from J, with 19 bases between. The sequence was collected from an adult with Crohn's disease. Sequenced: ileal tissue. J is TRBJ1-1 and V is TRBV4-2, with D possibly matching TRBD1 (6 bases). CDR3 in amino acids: CASSYVTGMRDTEAFF. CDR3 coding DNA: TGTGCCAGCAGCTACGTCACAGGGATGAGGGACACTGAAGCTTTCTTT.